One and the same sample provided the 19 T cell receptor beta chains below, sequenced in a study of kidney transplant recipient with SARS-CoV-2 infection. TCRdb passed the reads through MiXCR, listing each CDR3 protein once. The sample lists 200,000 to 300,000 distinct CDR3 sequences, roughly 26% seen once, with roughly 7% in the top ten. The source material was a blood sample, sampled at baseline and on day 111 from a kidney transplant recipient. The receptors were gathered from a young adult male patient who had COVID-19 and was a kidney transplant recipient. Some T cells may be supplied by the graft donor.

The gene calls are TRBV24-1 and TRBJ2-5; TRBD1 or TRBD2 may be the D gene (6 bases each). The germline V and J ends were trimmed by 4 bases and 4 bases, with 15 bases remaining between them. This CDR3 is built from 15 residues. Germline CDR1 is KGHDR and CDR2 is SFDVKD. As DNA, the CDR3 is TGTGCCACCAGTGACTCTGTAGGGGGAGGAGAGACCCAGTACTTC. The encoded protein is CATSDSVGGGETQYF.

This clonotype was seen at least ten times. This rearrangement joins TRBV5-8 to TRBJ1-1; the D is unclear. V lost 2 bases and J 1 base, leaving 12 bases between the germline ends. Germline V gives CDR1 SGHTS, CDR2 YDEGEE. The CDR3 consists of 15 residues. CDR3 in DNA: TGTGCCAGCAGCTTTTTCTGGCAGACGAACACTGAAGCTTTCTTT. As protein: CASSFFWQTNTEAFF.

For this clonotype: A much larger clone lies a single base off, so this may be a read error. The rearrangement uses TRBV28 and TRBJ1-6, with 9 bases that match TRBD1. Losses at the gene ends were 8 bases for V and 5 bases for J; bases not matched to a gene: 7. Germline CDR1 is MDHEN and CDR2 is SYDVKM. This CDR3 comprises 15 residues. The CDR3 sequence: CASGPRTGDNSPLHF. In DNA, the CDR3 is TGTGCCAGCGGTCCCAGGACAGGGGATAATTCACCCCTCCACTTT.

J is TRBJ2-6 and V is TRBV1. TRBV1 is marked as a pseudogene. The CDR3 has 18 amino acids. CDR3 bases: TGCGCCAGCAGGCAGGAGAGTTTGTGCACAAGTCGGGCCAACGTCCTGACTTTC. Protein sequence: CASRQESLCTSRANVLTF.

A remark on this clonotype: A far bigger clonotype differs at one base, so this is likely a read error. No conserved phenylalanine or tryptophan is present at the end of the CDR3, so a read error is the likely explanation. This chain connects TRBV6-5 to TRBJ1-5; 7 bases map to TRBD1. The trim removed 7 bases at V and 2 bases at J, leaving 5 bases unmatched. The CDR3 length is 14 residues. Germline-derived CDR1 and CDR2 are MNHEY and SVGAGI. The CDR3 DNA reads TGTGCCAGCAACCCTGGGACAGGCAATCAGCCCCAGCATCTT. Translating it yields CASNPGTGNQPQHL.

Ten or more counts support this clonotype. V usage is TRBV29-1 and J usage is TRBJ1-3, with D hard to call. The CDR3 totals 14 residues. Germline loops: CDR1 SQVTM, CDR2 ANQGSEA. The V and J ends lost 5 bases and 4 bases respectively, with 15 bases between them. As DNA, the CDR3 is TGCAGCGTTCAAAAAGTCCAGAGAGGAAACACCATATATTTT. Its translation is CSVQKVQRGNTIYF.

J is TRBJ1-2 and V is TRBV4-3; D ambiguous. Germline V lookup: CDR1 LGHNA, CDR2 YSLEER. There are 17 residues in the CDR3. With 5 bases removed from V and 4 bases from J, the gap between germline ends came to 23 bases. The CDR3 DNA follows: TGCGCCAGCAGCGGTGACCGAGGACGTCGAAAGACCTATGGCTACACCTTC. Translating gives CASSGDRGRRKTYGYTF.

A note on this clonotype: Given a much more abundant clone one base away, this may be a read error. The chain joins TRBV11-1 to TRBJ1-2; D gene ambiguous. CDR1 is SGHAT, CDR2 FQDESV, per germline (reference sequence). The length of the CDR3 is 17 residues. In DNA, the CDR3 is TGTGCCAGCAGCCATCGCTTTAAGGCTGGAAAGACCTATGGCCACACCTTC. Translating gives CASSHRFKAGKTYGHTF.

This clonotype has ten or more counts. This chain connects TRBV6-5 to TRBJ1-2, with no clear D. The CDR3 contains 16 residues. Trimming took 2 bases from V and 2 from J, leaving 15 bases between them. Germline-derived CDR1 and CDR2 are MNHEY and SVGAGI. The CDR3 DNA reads TGTGCCAGCAGTTACGGTCTAGACACGCCAAACTATGGCTACACCTTC. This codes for CASSYGLDTPNYGYTF.

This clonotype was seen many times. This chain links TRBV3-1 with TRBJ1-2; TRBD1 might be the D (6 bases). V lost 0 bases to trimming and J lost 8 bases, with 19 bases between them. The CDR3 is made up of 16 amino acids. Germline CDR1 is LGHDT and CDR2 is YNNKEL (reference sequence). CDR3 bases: TGTGCCAGCAGCCAAGATTCGGGAGGGGGGATGGAAGGCTACACCTTC. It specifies CASSQDSGGGMEGYTF.

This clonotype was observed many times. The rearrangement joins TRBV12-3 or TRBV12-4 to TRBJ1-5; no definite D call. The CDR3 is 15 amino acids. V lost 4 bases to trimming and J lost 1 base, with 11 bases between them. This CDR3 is CASSYTQDSNQPQHF. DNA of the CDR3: TGTGCCAGCAGTTACACCCAGGACAGCAATCAGCCCCAGCATTTT.

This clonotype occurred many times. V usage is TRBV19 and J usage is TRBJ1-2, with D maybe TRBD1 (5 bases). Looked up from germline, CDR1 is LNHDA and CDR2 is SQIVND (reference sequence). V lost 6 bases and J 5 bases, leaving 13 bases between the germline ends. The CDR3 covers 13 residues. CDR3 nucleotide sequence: TGTGCCAGTAGCCGGCCAGGGCATTATGGCTACACCTTC. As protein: CASSRPGHYGYTF.

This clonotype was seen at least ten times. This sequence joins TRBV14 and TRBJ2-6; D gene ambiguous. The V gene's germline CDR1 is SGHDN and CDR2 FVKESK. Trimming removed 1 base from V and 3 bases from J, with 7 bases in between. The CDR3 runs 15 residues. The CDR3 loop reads CASSQVRGGANVLTF. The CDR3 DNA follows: TGTGCCAGCAGCCAAGTCCGCGGTGGGGCCAACGTCCTGACTTTC.

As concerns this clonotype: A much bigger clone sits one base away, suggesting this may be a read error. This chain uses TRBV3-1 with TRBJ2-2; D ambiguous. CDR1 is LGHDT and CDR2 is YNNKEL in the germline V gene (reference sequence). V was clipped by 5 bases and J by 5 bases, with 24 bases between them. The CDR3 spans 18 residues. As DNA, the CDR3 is TGTGCCAGCAGCTGGTCATATCCCATTTCAGGCTCGACCGGGGAGCTGTTTTTT. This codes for CASSWSYPISGSTGELFF.

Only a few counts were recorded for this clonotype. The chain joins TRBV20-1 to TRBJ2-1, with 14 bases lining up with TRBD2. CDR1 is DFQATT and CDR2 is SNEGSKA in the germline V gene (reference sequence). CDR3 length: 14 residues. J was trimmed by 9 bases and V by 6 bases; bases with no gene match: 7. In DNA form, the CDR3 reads TGCAGTGCACCGGGACTAGCGGGAGTATCTGAGCAGTTCTTC. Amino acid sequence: CSAPGLAGVSEQFF.

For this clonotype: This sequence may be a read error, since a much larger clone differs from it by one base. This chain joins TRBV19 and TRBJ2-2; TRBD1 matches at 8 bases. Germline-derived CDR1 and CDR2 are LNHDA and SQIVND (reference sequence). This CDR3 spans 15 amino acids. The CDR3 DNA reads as TGTGCCAGTAGTCCCTTGACAGGGGAGGCCGGGGAGATGTTTTTT. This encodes CASSPLTGEAGEMFF.

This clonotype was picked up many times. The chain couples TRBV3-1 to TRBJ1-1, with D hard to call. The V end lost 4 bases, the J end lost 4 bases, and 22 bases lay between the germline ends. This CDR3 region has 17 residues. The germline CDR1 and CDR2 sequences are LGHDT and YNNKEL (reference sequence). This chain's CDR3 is CASSLSCPISIRTEAFF. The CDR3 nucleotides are TGTGCCAGCAGCCTCTCATGTCCCATTTCAATTCGCACTGAAGCTTTCTTT.

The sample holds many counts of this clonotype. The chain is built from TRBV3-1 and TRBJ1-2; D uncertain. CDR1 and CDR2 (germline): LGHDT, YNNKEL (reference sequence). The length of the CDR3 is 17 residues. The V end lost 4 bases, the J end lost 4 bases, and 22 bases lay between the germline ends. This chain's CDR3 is CASSRYLTLRKTYGYTF. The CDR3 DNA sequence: TGTGCCAGCAGCCGATACCTCACCCTTCGAAAGACCTATGGCTACACCTTC.

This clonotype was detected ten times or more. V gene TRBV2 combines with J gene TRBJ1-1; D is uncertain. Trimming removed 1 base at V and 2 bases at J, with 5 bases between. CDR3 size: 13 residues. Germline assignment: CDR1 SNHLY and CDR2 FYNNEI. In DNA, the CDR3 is TGTGCCAGCAGTGAAGAAGAAAACACTGAAGCTTTCTTT. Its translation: CASSEEENTEAFF.